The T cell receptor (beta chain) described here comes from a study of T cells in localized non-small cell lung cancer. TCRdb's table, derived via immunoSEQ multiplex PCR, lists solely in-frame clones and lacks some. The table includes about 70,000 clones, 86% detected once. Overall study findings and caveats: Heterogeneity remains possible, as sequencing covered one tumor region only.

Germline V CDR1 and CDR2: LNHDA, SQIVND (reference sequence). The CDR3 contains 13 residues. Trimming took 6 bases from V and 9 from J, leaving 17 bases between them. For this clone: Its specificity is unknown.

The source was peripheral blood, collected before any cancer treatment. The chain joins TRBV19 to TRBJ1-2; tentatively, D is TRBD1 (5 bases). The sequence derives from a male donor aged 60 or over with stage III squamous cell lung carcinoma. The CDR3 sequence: CASSPAGRTSYTF. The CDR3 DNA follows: TGTGCCAGTAGCCCGGCGGGACGGACTAGCTACACCTTC.